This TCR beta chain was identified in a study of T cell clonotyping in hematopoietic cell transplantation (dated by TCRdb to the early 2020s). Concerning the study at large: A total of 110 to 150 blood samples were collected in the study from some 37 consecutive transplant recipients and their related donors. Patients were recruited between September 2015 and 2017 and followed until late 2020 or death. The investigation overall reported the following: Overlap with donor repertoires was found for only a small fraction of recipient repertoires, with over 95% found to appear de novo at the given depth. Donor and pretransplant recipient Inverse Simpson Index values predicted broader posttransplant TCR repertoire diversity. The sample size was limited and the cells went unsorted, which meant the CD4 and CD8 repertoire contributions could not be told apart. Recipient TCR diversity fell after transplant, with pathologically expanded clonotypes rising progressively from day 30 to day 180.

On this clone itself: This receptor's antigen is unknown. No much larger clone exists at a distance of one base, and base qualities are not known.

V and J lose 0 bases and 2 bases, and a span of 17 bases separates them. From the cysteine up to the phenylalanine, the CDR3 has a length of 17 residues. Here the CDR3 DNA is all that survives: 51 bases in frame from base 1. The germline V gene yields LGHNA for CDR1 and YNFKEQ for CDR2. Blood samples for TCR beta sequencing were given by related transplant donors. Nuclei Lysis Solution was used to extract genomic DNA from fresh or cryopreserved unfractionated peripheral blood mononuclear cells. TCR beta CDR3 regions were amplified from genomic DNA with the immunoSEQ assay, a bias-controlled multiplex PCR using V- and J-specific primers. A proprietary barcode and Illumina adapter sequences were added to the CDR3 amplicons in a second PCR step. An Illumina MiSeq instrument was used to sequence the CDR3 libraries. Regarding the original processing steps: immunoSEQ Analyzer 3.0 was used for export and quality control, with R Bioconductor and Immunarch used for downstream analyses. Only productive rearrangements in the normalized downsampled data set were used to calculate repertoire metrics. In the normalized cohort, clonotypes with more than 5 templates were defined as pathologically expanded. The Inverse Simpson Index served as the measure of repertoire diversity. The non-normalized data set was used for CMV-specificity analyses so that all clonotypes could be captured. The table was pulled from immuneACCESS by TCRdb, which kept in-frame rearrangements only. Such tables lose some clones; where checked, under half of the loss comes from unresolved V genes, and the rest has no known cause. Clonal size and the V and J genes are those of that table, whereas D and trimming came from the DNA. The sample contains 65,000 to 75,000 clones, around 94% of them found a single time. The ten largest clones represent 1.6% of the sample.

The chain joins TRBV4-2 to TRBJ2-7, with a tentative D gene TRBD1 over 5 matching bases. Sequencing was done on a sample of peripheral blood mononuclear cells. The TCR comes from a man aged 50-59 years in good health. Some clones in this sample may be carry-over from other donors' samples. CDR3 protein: CASSQEISAGSTYEQYF. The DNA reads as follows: TGTGCCAGCAGCCAAGAAATCTCGGCAGGGTCAACCTACGAGCAGTACTTC.